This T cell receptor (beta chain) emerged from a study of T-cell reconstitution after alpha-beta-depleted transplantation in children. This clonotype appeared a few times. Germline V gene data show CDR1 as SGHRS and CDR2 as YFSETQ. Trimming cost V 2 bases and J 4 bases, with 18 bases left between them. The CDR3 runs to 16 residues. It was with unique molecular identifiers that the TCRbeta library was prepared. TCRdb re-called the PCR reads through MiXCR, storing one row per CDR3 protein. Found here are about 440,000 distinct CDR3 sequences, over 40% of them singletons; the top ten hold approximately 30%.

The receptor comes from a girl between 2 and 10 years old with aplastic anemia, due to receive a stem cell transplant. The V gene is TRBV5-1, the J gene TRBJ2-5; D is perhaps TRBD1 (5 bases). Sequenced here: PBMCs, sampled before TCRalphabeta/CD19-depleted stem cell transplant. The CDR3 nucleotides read TGCGCCAGCAGCTTCCAGGAACGAAAAAGGGGAGAGACCCAGTACTTC. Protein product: CASSFQERKRGETQYF.